This TCR beta chain was documented in a study of blood T cell repertoires in COVID-19. In the study overall: Whether acute or convalescent, the COVID-19 samples came from the United States, Italy and Spain. The cDNA or gDNA used as material had been derived from T cells, B-cell-depleted T cells, or PBMCs.

Trimming left V 7 bases short and J 0 bases short, with 6 bases between. The CDR3 totals 12 residues. CDR1 and CDR2 (germline): LNHDA, SQIVND (reference sequence). In the original processing: Using reference gene primer amplification, nucleated cell counts were estimated. Data came from immunoSEQ multiplex PCR; TCRdb stores just in-frame clones and leaves some out. V and J calls and clone size follow that table, whereas D and trimming were derived from the DNA. Here the sample spans approximately 160,000 clones, under 95% being singletons. This chain uses TRBV19 with TRBJ1-1; no clear D. Specimen: peripheral blood. The TCR sequence derives from a man aged 55 to 69 with active or convalescent COVID-19. CDR3 in DNA: TGTGCCAGTATTCGGGTGAACACTGAAGCTTTCTTT. The encoded protein is CASIRVNTEAFF.